Below, 16 T cell receptor beta chains from the same sample are listed, as sequenced in a study of T cell repertoires in cytomegalovirus infection. TCRdb reprocessed the reads with MiXCR, giving one entry per CDR3 protein. The repertoire has nearly 700,000 distinct CDR3 sequences, around 32% of them found once; the top ten carry about 18%. These TCRs are of unknown antigen specificity. The sequencing used cultured PBMCs, collected from culture after CMV antigen stimulation. Receptors were obtained from a human donor in good health (CMV status not recorded). Some clones in this sample may be carry-over from other donors' samples.

This clonotype was seen a single time. This chain connects TRBV20-1 to TRBJ1-1, with D uncertain. Germline V CDR1 and CDR2: DFQATT, SNEGSKA (reference sequence). Trimming left V 5 bases short and J 0 bases short, with 4 bases between. The CDR3 is made up of 11 amino acids. CDR3 DNA: TGCAGTGCTGAGATGAACACTGAAGCTTTCTTT. This sequence encodes CSAEMNTEAFF.

This chain links TRBV6-1 with TRBJ2-1; the D gene is possibly TRBD2 (6 bases). This CDR3 spans 12 amino acids. V lost 7 bases, J lost 12 bases, and 16 bases lay in between. Germline-derived CDR1 and CDR2 are MNHNS and SASEGT. CDR3 region: CASTETVAAQFF. DNA for the CDR3: TGTGCCAGCACTGAGACAGTAGCGGCGCAGTTCTTC.

The chain employs TRBV12-3 or TRBV12-4 and TRBJ2-1, with no clear D. V lost 6 bases, J lost 0 bases, and 12 bases lay in between. This CDR3 has 15 amino acids. The CDR3 here is CASSSYTISYNEQFF. The CDR3 DNA follows: TGTGCCAGCAGCTCTTATACCATCTCCTACAATGAGCAGTTCTTC.

The chain links TRBV27 to TRBJ2-6; D gene unclear. V was clipped by 11 bases and J by 0 bases, with 14 bases between them. This CDR3 has 15 amino acids. The germline V gene has CDR1 MNHEY and CDR2 SMNVEV (reference sequence). The CDR3 sequence: CAAGPSISGANVLTF. In DNA form, the CDR3 reads TGTGCCGCCGGACCCTCAATCTCTGGGGCCAACGTCCTGACTTTC.

DNA for the CDR3: TGTGCCAGCAGTCCTCCGGGACTCCGCTCCTACAATGAGCAGTTCTTC. Its translation: CASSPPGLRSYNEQFF. The chain has TRBV12-3 or TRBV12-4 and TRBJ2-1; D may be TRBD2 (6 bases). The CDR3 sequence is 16 residues long. Deletions cut 5 bases from V and 0 bases from J, with 14 bases between.

This chain uses TRBV4-1 with TRBJ2-3; no clear D gene. The CDR3 extends over 15 amino acids. V was trimmed by 0 bases and J by 4 bases, leaving 11 bases between them. CDR1 MGHRA and CDR2 YSYEKL come from the germline V gene. Here the CDR3 reads CASSQDREGSDTQYF. CDR3 nucleotide sequence: TGCGCCAGCAGCCAAGATAGGGAAGGGTCAGATACGCAGTATTTT.

This sequence joins TRBV7-6 and TRBJ1-4; 7 nucleotides align to TRBD1. The V and J ends lost 2 bases and 5 bases, in that order; junction bases with no gene match: 11. The CDR3 is 17 residues long. From germline, CDR1 is SGHVS and CDR2 FNYEAQ. The CDR3 loop is CASSLLNGQDENEKLFF. Here the CDR3 DNA reads TGTGCCAGCAGCTTACTTAATGGACAGGACGAGAATGAAAAACTGTTTTTT.

The V gene is TRBV29-1, the J gene TRBJ2-3; 13 bases line up with TRBD2. The CDR3 has 19 residues. Germline V gives CDR1 SQVTM, CDR2 ANQGSEA. With V trimmed by 7 bases and J by 4 bases, 20 bases remained unmatched. CDR3 sequence: CSACKQGTSGRAIADTQYF. CDR3 DNA: TGCAGCGCGTGTAAGCAGGGTACTAGCGGGAGGGCCATAGCAGATACGCAGTATTTT.

There are a few counts of this clonotype. The chain is built from TRBV7-2 and TRBJ2-7, with TRBD1 as a possible D gene (5 bases). This CDR3 region has 13 residues. From germline, CDR1 is SGHTA and CDR2 FQGNSA. V was clipped by 5 bases and J by 5 bases, with 13 bases between them. The CDR3 here is CASSLWGTHEQYF. The CDR3 DNA is TGTGCCAGCAGCCTATGGGGCACCCACGAGCAGTACTTC.

The genes are TRBV20-1 and TRBJ2-7; 7 bases match TRBD2. The CDR3 spans 14 residues. Trimming at V came to 3 bases and at J to 0 bases, leaving 5 bases not matched to a gene. Germline loops: CDR1 DFQATT, CDR2 SNEGSKA (reference sequence). The CDR3 DNA reads TGCAGTGCTAGGGCGGGAGCCAGCTCCTACGAGCAGTACTTC. Protein sequence: CSARAGASSYEQYF.

The chain recombines TRBV2 with TRBJ2-1; 12 bases agree with TRBD2. Unmatched junction bases numbered 8, after V lost 0 bases and J lost 14 bases. CDR1 SNHLY and CDR2 FYNNEI come from the germline V gene. The CDR3 sequence is 15 residues long. The CDR3 spells CASSEAPRTSGEKFF. The CDR3 nucleotides are TGTGCCAGCAGTGAAGCGCCCCGGACTAGCGGGGAAAAGTTCTTC.

This clonotype was seen ten or more times. This chain uses TRBV7-2 with TRBJ2-7, with TRBD1 as a possible D gene (5 bases). Trimming cost V 1 base and J 9 bases, with 16 bases left between them. The CDR3 is made up of 14 amino acids. CDR1 SGHTA and CDR2 FQGNSA come from the germline V gene. The CDR3 protein is CASSLDLGPQGQYF. The CDR3 DNA follows: TGTGCCAGCAGCTTAGATCTGGGGCCCCAGGGGCAGTACTTC.

This chain links TRBV5-1 with TRBJ2-5; no firm D call. The CDR3 spans 16 residues. V lost 3 bases to trimming and J lost 5 bases, with 20 bases between them. From germline, CDR1 is SGHRS and CDR2 YFSETQ. The CDR3 DNA follows: TGCGCCAGCAGCTCCGTTTACCGGGCCCCGGTGGAGACCCAGTACTTC. Protein: CASSSVYRAPVETQYF.

In this sample, this clonotype turned up a few times. CDR3 in DNA: TGTGCCATCAGCCTCAGGGGGGGTGCTAGCGACCCCTACGAGCAGTACTTC. This sequence encodes CAISLRGGASDPYEQYF. The chain links TRBV10-3 to TRBJ2-7; perhaps D is TRBD1 or TRBD2 (7 bases each). The CDR3 is made up of 17 amino acids. Germline V CDR1 and CDR2: ENHRY, SYGVKD. V gave up 6 bases and J gave up 2 bases, with 23 bases separating them.

This clonotype was seen more than once but under ten times. The chain carries TRBV7-8 and TRBJ2-7; TRBD2 agrees at 10 bases. Germline loops: CDR1 SGHVS, CDR2 FQNEAQ. The CDR3 covers 16 residues. V lost 1 base and J lost 3; bases outside the gene matches: 6. CDR3 DNA sequence: TGTGCCAGCAGCTTAGTTTCCCTAGCGGGAGTCTACGAGCAGTACTTC. Translating gives CASSLVSLAGVYEQYF. The full variable domain, its missing parts supplied by reference TRBV7-8 and TRBJ2-7, is GAGVSQSPRYKVAKRGQDVALRCDPISGHVSLFWYQQALGQGPEFLTYFQNEAQLDKSGLPSDRFFAERPEGSVSTLKIQRTQQEDSAVYLCASSLVSLAGVYEQYFGPGTRLTVT.

This clonotype was seen more than once but under ten times. This sequence joins TRBV7-2 and TRBJ2-7; no clear D. CDR1 and CDR2 (germline): SGHTA, FQGNSA. The V end was cut by 8 bases, the J end by 7 bases, with 15 bases between. The CDR3 has 12 amino acids. CDR3 sequence: CASGHLLWEQYF. CDR3 DNA sequence: TGTGCCAGCGGCCACCTCTTATGGGAGCAGTACTTC. Using reference TRBV7-2 and TRBJ2-7 for the parts outside the CDR3, the full variable domain is GAGVSQSPSNKVTEKGKDVELRCDPISGHTALYWYRQSLGQGLEFLIYFQGNSAPDKSGLPSDRFSAERTGGSVSTLTIQRTQQEDSAVYLCASGHLLWEQYFGPGTRLTVT.